This T cell receptor beta chain emerged from a study of shared clonotypes between healthy human individuals. About this clone itself: The sample has other DNA sequences that encode this CDR3 too.

CD45RO negativity and positive selection for CCR7 defined naive CD8 cells, a population that excluded terminally differentiated effector memory CD45RA+ cells. CDR1 and CDR2 (germline): LNHNV, YYDKDF (reference sequence). The length of the CDR3 is 15 residues. The V gene lost 1 base and the J gene lost 2 bases, with 9 bases spanning the gap. The data were produced by immunoSEQ multiplex PCR, yet TCRdb's version contains in-frame clones alone and is incomplete. The data show some 2,100,000 clones, with under 95% seen just once and roughly 1.8% held by the top ten. The source material was naive CD8+ T cells from PBMCs. This chain connects TRBV15 to TRBJ1-5, with TRBD1 as a possible D gene (5 bases). The sequence was obtained from a young man in good health. Some clones in this sample may be carry-over from other donors' samples. In nucleotides, the CDR3 is TGTGCCACCAGCAGAGGGAGGGGCGGCAATCAGCCCCAGCATTTT. Protein sequence: CATSRGRGGNQPQHF.